Following are 30 T cell receptor beta chains from one sample sequenced in a study of cytomegalovirus exposure and HLA in healthy donors. The PCR used 60 Vbeta and 13 Jbeta primers. Assay used: immunoSEQ multiplex PCR; TCRdb lists only in-frame clones, some missing. The table lists 100,000 or so clones, around 85% of them singletons. Sequenced sample: PBMCs. These receptors originate from a man younger than 45 in good health and CMV-seropositive.

For this clone: This CDR3 is also generated by other DNA sequences in the sample. The chain combines TRBV30 with TRBJ1-1; D is perhaps TRBD1 (6 bases). CDR3 size: 13 residues. Germline V gene data show CDR1 as GTSNPN and CDR2 as SVGIG (reference sequence). V shed 0 bases and J shed 4 bases, with 9 bases lying between them. The CDR3: CAWSVLGGTEAFF. The CDR3, as DNA: TGTGCCTGGAGTGTATTAGGGGGCACTGAAGCTTTCTTT.

In its sample, this clone was seen once. This chain uses TRBV4-2 with TRBJ2-5; D remains ambiguous. Germline loops: CDR1 LGHNA, CDR2 YNFKEQ. V was cut by 2 bases and J by 2 bases, with 12 bases left in between. This CDR3 has 15 amino acids. CDR3 DNA sequence: TGTGCCAGCAGCCAACCTTTAGCCCGGCAAGAGACCCAGTACTTC. Protein: CASSQPLARQETQYF.

Worth noting for this clone: The sample contains more than one DNA sequence encoding this CDR3. V and J are TRBV10-1 and TRBJ2-3; TRBD2 matches 7 bases. This CDR3 comprises 14 residues. Germline values: CDR1 WNHNN, CDR2 SYGVQD (reference sequence). J was trimmed by 3 bases and V by 0 bases; bases with no gene match: 0. The CDR3 nucleotides read TGCGCCAGCAGTGAGTCCGGGGGGACAGATACGCAGTATTTT. This gives the protein CASSESGGTDTQYF.

This chain uses TRBV29-1 with TRBJ2-5; 7 bases are shared with TRBD1. The J call is doubtful: the DNA matches TRBJ2-7 better. CDR1 and CDR2 (germline): SQVTM, ANQGSEA. This CDR3 has 13 amino acids. CDR3 residues: CSVETGVMYEQYF. The DNA for the CDR3 is TGCAGCGTTGAAACAGGGGTAATGTACGAGCAGTACTTC.

The CDR3 bases are TGTGCCAGCAGCCCCCGAGGGCAGACAGGGTTGGCTTCACCCCTCCACTTT. Its translation is CASSPRGQTGLASPLHF. The rearrangement links TRBV7-2 to TRBJ1-6, with 7 bases matching TRBD1. This CDR3 is built from 17 residues. V dropped 5 bases and J dropped 9; count of bases not matched to a gene: 16. Per germline, CDR1 SGHTA and CDR2 FQGNSA.

The chain is built from TRBV2 and TRBJ2-7; no clear D. This CDR3 comprises 12 residues. V was clipped by 1 base and J by 7 bases, with 8 bases between them. Germline loops: CDR1 SNHLY, CDR2 FYNNEI. CDR3 DNA: TGTGCCAGCAGTGAAGTTCCGGTAGAGCAGTACTTC. It encodes CASSEVPVEQYF. Drawing the rest from reference TRBV2 and TRBJ2-7, the complete variable domain is EPEVTQTPSHQVTQMGQEVILRCVPISNHLYFYWYRQILGQKVEFLVSFYNNEISEKSEIFDDQFSVERPDGSNFTLKIRSTKLEDSAMYFCASSEVPVEQYFGPGTRLTVT.

Concerning this clone: Other nucleotide sequences from this sample produce the same CDR3. This sequence joins TRBV15 and TRBJ1-2; D gene ambiguous. The CDR3 has 13 amino acids. V lost 0 bases and J 2 bases, leaving 4 bases between the germline ends. Germline-derived CDR1 and CDR2 are LNHNV and YYDKDF (reference sequence). CDR3 in amino acids: CATSRDRNYGYTF. DNA for the CDR3: TGTGCCACCAGCAGAGACAGGAACTATGGCTACACCTTC.

The chain couples TRBV6-5 to TRBJ2-7; TRBD1 agrees at 7 bases. CDR3 length equals 14 residues. Germline CDR1 reads MNHEY; CDR2 reads SVGAGI. Losses at the gene ends were 6 bases for V and 4 bases for J; bases not matched to a gene: 9. The CDR3 DNA follows: TGTGCCAGCAGACCCCAGACAGGGCCGTACGAGCAGTACTTC. Its translation: CASRPQTGPYEQYF.

The J gene is TRBJ2-1, the V gene TRBV29-1, with D possibly matching TRBD2 (5 bases). The CDR3 consists of 13 residues. Germline V lookup: CDR1 SQVTM, CDR2 ANQGSEA. V was pared by 2 bases and J by 9 bases, with 14 bases between. CDR3 sequence (DNA): TGCAGCGTTGAAAGGGAGTCACTGGGTGAGCAGTTCTTC. Its protein product is CSVERESLGEQFF.

The rearrangement joins TRBV11-2 to TRBJ2-5, with TRBD2 matching 8 bases. CDR1 is SGHAT and CDR2 is FQNNGV in the germline V gene. The CDR3 runs 13 residues. The junction had 3 bases not matched to a gene; V was cut back by 8 bases and J by 1 base. CDR3 nucleotides: TGTGCCAGCCATCGGGAGGGCCAAGAGACCCAGTACTTC. This sequence encodes CASHREGQETQYF.

The chain joins TRBV19 to TRBJ2-7; weak D call: TRBD2 (5 bases). The length of the CDR3 is 16 residues. Deletions cut 8 bases from V and 5 bases from J, with 25 bases between. Germline V CDR1 and CDR2: LNHDA, SQIVND (reference sequence). The CDR3 nucleotides are TGTGCCAGTCAGGCCGGGAACACCTTAGCCTTCGACGAGCAGTACTTC. It translates to CASQAGNTLAFDEQYF.

The V gene is TRBV2, the J gene TRBJ1-2, with TRBD1 as a possible D gene (6 bases). The V end was cut by 6 bases, the J end by 8 bases, with 19 bases between. The CDR3 is 14 residues long. CDR1 and CDR2 (germline): SNHLY, FYNNEI. For the CDR3, the DNA is TGTGCCAGCAGGCGACAGGTGGCTCTTATGGGCTACACCTTC. Amino acid sequence: CASRRQVALMGYTF.

The chain has TRBV5-4 and TRBJ2-7; maybe TRBD1 (6 bases). The V end was cut by 7 bases, the J end by 3 bases, with 14 bases between. The germline V gene encodes CDR1 SGHNT and CDR2 YYREEE (reference sequence). This CDR3 has 13 residues. CDR3 amino acids: CASGTGKDYEQYF. Here the CDR3 DNA reads TGTGCCAGCGGAACAGGGAAGGACTACGAGCAGTACTTC.

This chain links TRBV30 with TRBJ2-1; TRBD2 matches at 9 bases. In germline, CDR1 is GTSNPN, CDR2 SVGIG (reference sequence). The CDR3 covers 17 residues. Trimming at V came to 4 bases and at J to 10 bases, leaving 20 bases not matched to a gene. The CDR3 region is CAWTKWGELRGGWEQFF. In DNA, the CDR3 is TGTGCCTGGACAAAATGGGGAGAGTTGCGGGGGGGGTGGGAGCAGTTCTTC.

The chain combines TRBV28 with TRBJ1-3; 7 bases align to TRBD1. After removal of 6 bases from V and 4 bases from J, the junction contained 6 bases not matched to a gene. This CDR3 has 14 amino acids. Germline CDR1 and CDR2: MDHEN and SYDVKM. The CDR3 protein is CASSLDRDGNTIYF. The CDR3 coding sequence is TGTGCCAGCAGCTTAGACAGGGACGGAAACACCATATATTTT.

The rearrangement links TRBV5-1 to TRBJ2-1, with 15 bases matching TRBD2. The trim removed 3 bases at V and 1 base at J, leaving 8 bases unmatched. CDR1 and CDR2 (germline): SGHRS, YFSETQ. The CDR3 consists of 19 residues. CDR3 protein: CASSSQGTSGGSSYNEQFF. Written as DNA, the CDR3 is TGCGCCAGCAGCTCCCAGGGGACTAGCGGGGGGTCGTCCTACAATGAGCAGTTCTTC.

In DNA, the CDR3 is TGTGCAAGTCGCTTGGGGCTTAGCGGAAGCTCCTACAATGAGCAGTTCTTC. Translating gives CASRLGLSGSSYNEQFF. V is TRBV12-2 and J is TRBJ2-1; the D call TRBD2 from the table was never checked on the DNA. TRBV12-2 counts as a pseudogene. The CDR3 totals 17 residues.

This clone was seen more than once but under ten times. The genes are TRBV7-2 and TRBJ2-1; D might be TRBD1 (6 bases). The CDR3 is 14 residues long. V lost 1 base and J 4 bases, leaving 8 bases between the germline ends. CDR1 SGHTA and CDR2 FQGNSA come from the germline V gene. CDR3 protein: CASSLVGTYNEQFF. The CDR3 bases are TGTGCCAGCAGCTTAGTCGGGACATACAATGAGCAGTTCTTC.

This clone has only a few counts. J is TRBJ1-4 and V is TRBV23-1; possibly TRBD1 for D (5 bases). TRBV23-1 is treated as an ORF (open reading frame) with a function not yet certain. The CDR3 is made up of 14 amino acids. V was trimmed by 8 bases and J by 8 bases, leaving 18 bases between them. In DNA form, the CDR3 reads TGCGCCAGCGCAGGGCCTAGGAAAGTGGAAAAACTGTTTTTT. It is translated as CASAGPRKVEKLFF.

The chain carries TRBV5-1 and TRBJ2-3; TRBD2 is a possible D gene (5 bases). The CDR3 runs 13 residues. The V gene's germline CDR1 is SGHRS and CDR2 YFSETQ. V dropped 6 bases and J dropped 3 bases, with 11 bases sitting between them. The CDR3 region has the DNA TGCGCCAGCAACCCCGGCGGGACAGATACGCAGTATTTT. It is translated as CASNPGGTDTQYF.

The chain is built from TRBV11-3 and TRBJ1-3, with TRBD1 matching 7 bases. The germline V gene has CDR1 SGHNT and CDR2 YENEEA. There are 15 residues in the CDR3. The V segment lost 4 bases and the J segment 2 bases; nucleotides outside the gene matches: 5. The CDR3 sequence is CASSSPTGTGNTIYF. The DNA for the CDR3 is TGTGCCAGCAGCTCCCCGACAGGGACTGGAAACACCATATATTTT.

The genes are TRBV9 and TRBJ1-2; D is unresolved. The germline V gene encodes CDR1 SGDLS and CDR2 YYNGEE. The CDR3 covers 14 residues. Trimming cost V 0 bases and J 8 bases, with 14 bases left between them. The CDR3 DNA is TGTGCCAGCAGCGTAGAATCAGGCGGGCACGGCTACACCTTC. Protein product: CASSVESGGHGYTF.

The chain uses TRBV19 and TRBJ2-3; TRBD2 matches at 9 bases. After removal of 7 bases from V and 4 bases from J, the junction contained 12 bases not matched to a gene. This CDR3 region has 16 residues. Germline V gene sequence: CDR1 LNHDA, CDR2 SQIVND (reference sequence). This CDR3 is CASMGFRGGASDTQYF. DNA for the CDR3: TGTGCCAGTATGGGGTTTCGCGGGGGGGCTTCAGATACGCAGTATTTT.

This chain connects TRBV10-3 to TRBJ1-3; D ambiguous. The germline V and J ends were trimmed by 10 bases and 0 bases, with 4 bases remaining between them. Germline values: CDR1 ENHRY, CDR2 SYGVKD. The CDR3 is 11 amino acids. The CDR3 loop is CATYSGNTIYF. For the CDR3, the DNA is TGTGCCACCTACTCTGGAAACACCATATATTTT.

V and J are TRBV7-9 and TRBJ2-7; tentatively, D is TRBD2 (5 bases). V dropped 1 base and J dropped 0 bases, with 16 bases sitting between them. Germline V lookup: CDR1 SEHNR, CDR2 FQNEAQ (reference sequence). This CDR3 spans 17 amino acids. Here the CDR3 DNA reads TGTGCCAGCAGCTTAGGCCGGAGGTTGGCGGACTCCTACGAGCAGTACTTC. It encodes CASSLGRRLADSYEQYF. The full variable domain, rest sourced from reference TRBV7-9 and TRBJ2-7, is DTGVSQNPRHKITKRGQNVTFRCDPISEHNRLYWYRQTLGQGPEFLTYFQNEAQLEKSRLLSDRFSAERPKGSFSTLEIQRTEQGDSAMYLCASSLGRRLADSYEQYFGPGTRLTVT.

The chain couples TRBV10-1 to TRBJ2-7; 8 bases are shared with TRBD1. The CDR3 consists of 15 residues. Germline V gives CDR1 WNHNN, CDR2 SYGVQD (reference sequence). Trimming took 2 bases from V and 6 from J; bases not matched to a gene: 9. The CDR3 loop is CASSEGGQDGAEQYF. CDR3 DNA: TGCGCCAGCAGTGAGGGGGGACAGGACGGGGCCGAGCAGTACTTC.

The chain employs TRBV7-6 and TRBJ2-1, with D hard to call. This CDR3 has 12 amino acids. The germline CDR1 and CDR2 sequences are SGHVS and FNYEAQ. V was cut by 5 bases and J by 7 bases, with 9 bases left in between. The CDR3 region is CASSPLDNEQFF. In DNA, the CDR3 is TGTGCCAGCAGCCCCCTAGATAATGAGCAGTTCTTC.

V usage is TRBV29-1 and J usage is TRBJ1-2; D remains unclear. The V gene's germline CDR1 is SQVTM and CDR2 ANQGSEA. CDR3 length: 12 residues. V was pared by 0 bases and J by 5 bases, with 7 bases between. Here the CDR3 DNA reads TGCAGCGTTGAAGATGCGGGGTATGGCTACACCTTC. It specifies CSVEDAGYGYTF.

V is TRBV11-2 and J is TRBJ1-4; 8 bases fit TRBD1. Germline V gene lookup returns CDR1 SGHAT and CDR2 FQNNGV. Unmatched junction bases numbered 3, after V lost 2 bases and J lost 7 bases. The CDR3 loop spans 14 amino acids. The CDR3 spells CASSLTGGGEKLFF. The CDR3 bases are TGTGCCAGCAGCTTAACAGGGGGTGGTGAAAAACTGTTTTTT.

For the CDR3, the DNA is TGTGCCAGCTCCGCTATCCAAGAGACCCAGTACTTC. Its translation: CASSAIQETQYF. The chain has TRBV18 and TRBJ2-5; D gene ambiguous. This CDR3 has 12 residues. The germline V and J ends were trimmed by 6 bases and 1 base, with 6 bases remaining between them. The germline V gene encodes CDR1 KGHSH and CDR2 LQKENI.